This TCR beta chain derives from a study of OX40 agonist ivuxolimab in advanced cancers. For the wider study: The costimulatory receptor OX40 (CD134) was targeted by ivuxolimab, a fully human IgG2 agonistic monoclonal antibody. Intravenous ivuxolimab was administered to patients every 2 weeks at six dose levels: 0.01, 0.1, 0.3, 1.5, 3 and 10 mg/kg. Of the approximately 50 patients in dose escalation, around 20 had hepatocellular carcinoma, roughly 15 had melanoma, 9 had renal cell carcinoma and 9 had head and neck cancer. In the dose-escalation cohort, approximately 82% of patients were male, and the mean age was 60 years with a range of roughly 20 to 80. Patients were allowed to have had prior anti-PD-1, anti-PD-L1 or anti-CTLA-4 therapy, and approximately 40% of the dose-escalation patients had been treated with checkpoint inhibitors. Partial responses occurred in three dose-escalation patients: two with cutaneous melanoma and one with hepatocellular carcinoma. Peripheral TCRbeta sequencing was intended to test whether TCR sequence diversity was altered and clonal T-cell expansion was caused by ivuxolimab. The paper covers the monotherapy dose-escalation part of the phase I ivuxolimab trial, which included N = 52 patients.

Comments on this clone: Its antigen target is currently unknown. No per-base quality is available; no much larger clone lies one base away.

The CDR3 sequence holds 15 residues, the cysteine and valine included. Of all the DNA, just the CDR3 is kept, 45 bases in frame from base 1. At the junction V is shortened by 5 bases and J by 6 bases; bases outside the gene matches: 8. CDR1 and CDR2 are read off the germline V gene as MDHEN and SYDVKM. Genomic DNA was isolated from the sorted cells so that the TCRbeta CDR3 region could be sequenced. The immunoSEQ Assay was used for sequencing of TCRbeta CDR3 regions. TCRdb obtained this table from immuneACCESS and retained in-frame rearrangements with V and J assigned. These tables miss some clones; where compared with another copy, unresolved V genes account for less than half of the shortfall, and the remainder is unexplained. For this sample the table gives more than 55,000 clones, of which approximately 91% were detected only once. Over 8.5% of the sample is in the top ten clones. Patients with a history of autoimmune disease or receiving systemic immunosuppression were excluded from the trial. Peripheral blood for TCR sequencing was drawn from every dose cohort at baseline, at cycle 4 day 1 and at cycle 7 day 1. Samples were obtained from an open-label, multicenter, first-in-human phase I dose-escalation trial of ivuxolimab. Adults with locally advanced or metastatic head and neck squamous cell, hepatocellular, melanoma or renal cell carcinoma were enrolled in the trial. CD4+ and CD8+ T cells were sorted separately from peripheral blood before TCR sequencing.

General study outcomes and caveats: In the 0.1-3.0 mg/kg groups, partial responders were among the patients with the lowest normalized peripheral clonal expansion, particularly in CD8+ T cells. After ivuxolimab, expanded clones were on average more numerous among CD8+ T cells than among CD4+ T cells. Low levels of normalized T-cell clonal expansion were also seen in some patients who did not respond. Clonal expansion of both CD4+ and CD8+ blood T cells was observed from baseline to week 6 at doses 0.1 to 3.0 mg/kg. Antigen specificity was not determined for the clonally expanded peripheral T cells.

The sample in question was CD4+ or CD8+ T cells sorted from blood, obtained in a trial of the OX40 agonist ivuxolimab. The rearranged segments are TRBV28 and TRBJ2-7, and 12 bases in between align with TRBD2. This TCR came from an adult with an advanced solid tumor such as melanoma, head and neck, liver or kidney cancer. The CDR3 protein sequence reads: CASSAGLAGPIEQYV. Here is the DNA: TGTGCCAGCAGTGCCGGACTAGCGGGGCCCATCGAGCAGTACGTC.